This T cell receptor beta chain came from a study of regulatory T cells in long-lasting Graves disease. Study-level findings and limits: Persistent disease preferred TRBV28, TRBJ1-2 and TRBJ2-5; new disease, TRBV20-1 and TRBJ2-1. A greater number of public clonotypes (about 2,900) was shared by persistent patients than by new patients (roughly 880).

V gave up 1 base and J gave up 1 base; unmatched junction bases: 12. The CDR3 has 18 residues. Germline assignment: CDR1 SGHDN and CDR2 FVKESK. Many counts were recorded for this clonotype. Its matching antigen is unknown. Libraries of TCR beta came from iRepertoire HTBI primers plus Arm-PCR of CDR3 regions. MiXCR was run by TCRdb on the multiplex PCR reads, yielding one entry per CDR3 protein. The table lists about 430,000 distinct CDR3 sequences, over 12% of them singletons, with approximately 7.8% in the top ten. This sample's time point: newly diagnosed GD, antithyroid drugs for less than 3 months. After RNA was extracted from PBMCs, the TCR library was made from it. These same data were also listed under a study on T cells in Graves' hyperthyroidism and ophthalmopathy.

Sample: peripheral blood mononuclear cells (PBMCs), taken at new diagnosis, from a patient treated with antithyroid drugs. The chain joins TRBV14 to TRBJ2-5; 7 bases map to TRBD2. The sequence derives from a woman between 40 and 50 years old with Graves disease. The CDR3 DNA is TGTGCCAGCAGCCAAGGAGGTAGCGGGCTTCATCCCCAAGAGACCCAGTACTTC. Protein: CASSQGGSGLHPQETQYF.